This T cell receptor beta chain is from a study of CXCR3-negative and CXCR3-positive naive CD8 T cells. Libraries of TRB cDNA were made by 5' RACE and carried UMIs. From the 5' RACE reads, TCRdb lists one entry per CDR3 protein and no DNA. The sample has roughly 86,000 distinct CDR3 sequences. The V gene's germline CDR1 is LGHNA and CDR2 YSLEER. The CDR3 covers 13 residues. V and J are TRBV4-3 and TRBJ2-7; the D call from TCRdb, TRBD1, cannot be confirmed without DNA. This TCR was recovered from a human donor in good health. Some clones in this sample may be carry-over from other donors' samples. Sequenced material: naive CXCR3- CD8+ T cells from blood. As for subset: CD45RO-CCR7+CD27+CD95- naive CD8+ T cells lacking CXCR3 (TNR3-). CDR3 sequence: CASSRRGSDEQYF.